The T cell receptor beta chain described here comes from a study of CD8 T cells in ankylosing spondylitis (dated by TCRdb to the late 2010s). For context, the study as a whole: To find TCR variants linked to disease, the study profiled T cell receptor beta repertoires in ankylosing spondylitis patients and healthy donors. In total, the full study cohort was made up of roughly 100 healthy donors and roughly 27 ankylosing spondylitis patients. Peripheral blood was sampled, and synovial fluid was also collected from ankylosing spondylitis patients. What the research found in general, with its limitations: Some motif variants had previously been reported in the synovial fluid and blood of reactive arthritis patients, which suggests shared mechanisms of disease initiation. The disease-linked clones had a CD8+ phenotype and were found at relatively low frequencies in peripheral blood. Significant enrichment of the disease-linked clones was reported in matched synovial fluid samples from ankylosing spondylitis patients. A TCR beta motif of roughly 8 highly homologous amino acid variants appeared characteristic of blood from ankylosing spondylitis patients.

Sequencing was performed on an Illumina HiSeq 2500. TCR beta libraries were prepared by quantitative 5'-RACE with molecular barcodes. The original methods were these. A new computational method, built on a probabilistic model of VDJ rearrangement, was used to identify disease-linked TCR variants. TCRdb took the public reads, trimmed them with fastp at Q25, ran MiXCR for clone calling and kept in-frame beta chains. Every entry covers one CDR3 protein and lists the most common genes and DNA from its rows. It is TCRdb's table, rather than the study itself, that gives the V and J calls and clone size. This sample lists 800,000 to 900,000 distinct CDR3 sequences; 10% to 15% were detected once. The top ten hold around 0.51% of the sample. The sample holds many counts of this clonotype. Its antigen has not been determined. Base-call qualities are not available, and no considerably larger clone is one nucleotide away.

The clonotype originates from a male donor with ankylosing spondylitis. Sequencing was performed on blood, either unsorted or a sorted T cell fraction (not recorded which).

The sequenced DNA is TGCGCCAGCAGCTTATATGCGCGAACGAACACTGAAGCTTTCTTT. This translates into CASSLYARTNTEAFF. The chain couples TRBV5-1 to TRBJ1-1; the D gene cannot be resolved reliably. As encoded in the germline V gene, CDR1 is SGHRS while CDR2 is YFSETQ. The CDR3 contains 15 residues, cysteine and phenylalanine counted. Just the 45-base CDR3 DNA is kept, in frame starting at base 1. Relative to germline, V is 2 bases shorter and J is 1 base shorter, with 12 bases between their ends.